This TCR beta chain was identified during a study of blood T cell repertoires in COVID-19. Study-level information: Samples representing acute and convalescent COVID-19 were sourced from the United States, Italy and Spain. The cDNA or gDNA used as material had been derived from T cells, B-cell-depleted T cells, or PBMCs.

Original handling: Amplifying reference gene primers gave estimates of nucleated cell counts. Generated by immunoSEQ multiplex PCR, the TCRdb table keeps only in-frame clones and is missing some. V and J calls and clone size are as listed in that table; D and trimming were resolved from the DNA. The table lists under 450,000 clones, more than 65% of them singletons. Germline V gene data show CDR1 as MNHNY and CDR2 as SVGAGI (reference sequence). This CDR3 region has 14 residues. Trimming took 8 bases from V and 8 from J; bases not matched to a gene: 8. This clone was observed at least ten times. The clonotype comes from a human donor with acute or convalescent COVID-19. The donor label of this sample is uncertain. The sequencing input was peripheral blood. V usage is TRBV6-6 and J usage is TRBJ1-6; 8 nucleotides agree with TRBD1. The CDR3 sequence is CASQTGDRYSPLHF. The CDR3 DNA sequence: TGTGCCAGCCAGACAGGGGATCGGTATTCACCCCTCCACTTT.